One and the same sample provided the 28 T cell receptor beta chains below, sequenced in a study of blood T cell repertoires in COVID-19. Some clones are missing from TCRdb's copy, which holds only in-frame ones; the method was immunoSEQ multiplex PCR. The sample shows under 350,000 clones, around 85% of them seen only once. The sequenced sample consisted of PBMCs or T cells enriched from blood (not recorded which). All receptors come from a woman in her forties with acute COVID-19.

This clone was counted a few times. The chain combines TRBV28 with TRBJ2-1, with a tentative D call TRBD2 (5 bases). Trimming shortened V by 2 bases and J by 7 bases, and 12 bases separated the two germline ends. This CDR3 has 14 residues. The germline gives CDR1 MDHEN, CDR2 SYDVKM. The DNA for the CDR3 is TGTGCCAGCAGTTTAGACCCCACTAGGAATGAGCAGTTCTTC. Translated, it gives CASSLDPTRNEQFF.

The chain links TRBV5-1 to TRBJ2-3; 7 bases align to TRBD2. The CDR3 totals 14 residues. The V and J ends lost 9 bases and 3 bases, in that order; junction bases with no gene match: 10. CDR1 and CDR2 (germline): SGHRS, YFSETQ. This chain's CDR3 is CATRPGGKTDTQYF. In nucleotides, the CDR3 is TGCGCCACGAGACCGGGGGGTAAGACAGATACGCAGTATTTT.

J is TRBJ1-5 and V is TRBV11-2; no clear D. The CDR3 has 12 amino acids. Germline CDR1 reads SGHAT; CDR2 reads FQNNGV. The V gene lost 4 bases and the J gene lost 6 bases, with 7 bases spanning the gap. The CDR3 nucleotides are TGTGCCAGCAGCTCCCTAGGTCAGCCCCAGCATTTT. It specifies CASSSLGQPQHF.

The CDR3 region has the DNA TGCGCCAGCAAGGACAGGGACCTCTATGGCTACACCTTC. Its translation is CASKDRDLYGYTF. The chain couples TRBV5-1 to TRBJ1-2; TRBD1 matches at 8 bases. Germline CDR1 is SGHRS and CDR2 is YFSETQ. This CDR3 has 13 amino acids. V shed 6 bases and J 4 bases; nucleotides not matched to a gene: 5.

CDR3 coding DNA: TGTGCCAGCAGCTTTCAAGGGGGCCGGAACACCGGGGAGCTGTTTTTT. Its translation is CASSFQGGRNTGELFF. The V and J genes are TRBV7-2 and TRBJ2-2, with 7 bases matching TRBD1. With V trimmed by 3 bases and J by 1 base, 5 bases remained unmatched. This CDR3 has 16 residues. Germline assignment: CDR1 SGHTA and CDR2 FQGNSA.

This clone was seen more than once but under ten times. This sequence joins TRBV7-2 and TRBJ1-6, with TRBD1 identical over 9 bases. Germline V gene sequence: CDR1 SGHTA, CDR2 FQGNSA. Trimming removed 3 bases from V and 9 bases from J; junction bases left unmatched: 6. This CDR3 spans 15 amino acids. The CDR3 spells CASSFGTGMSSPLHF. In nucleotides, the CDR3 is TGTGCCAGCAGCTTTGGGACAGGGATGAGTTCACCCCTCCACTTT.

The chain employs TRBV5-8 and TRBJ1-5; possibly TRBD1 for D (6 bases). There are 12 residues in the CDR3. Per germline, CDR1 SGHTS and CDR2 YDEGEE. The ends were cut back, 2 bases at V and 10 bases at J, with 10 bases in the middle. The CDR3 coding sequence is TGTGCCAGCAGCTTCCCCGGGACACCCCAGCATTTT. Translating gives CASSFPGTPQHF. The entire variable domain, with the rest obtained from reference TRBV5-8 and TRBJ1-5, is as follows: EAGVTQSPTHLIKTRGQQATLRCSPISGHTSVYWYQQALGLGLQFLLWYDEGEERNRGNFPPRFSGRQFPNYSSELNVNALELEDSALYLCASSFPGTPQHFGDGTRLSIL.

V and J are TRBV19 and TRBJ1-4; 7 nucleotides align to TRBD1. V dropped 7 bases and J dropped 3; count of bases not matched to a gene: 8. CDR1 LNHDA and CDR2 SQIVND come from the germline V gene (reference sequence). CDR3 length: 15 residues. CDR3 region: CASIPRGQPNEKLFF. CDR3 DNA: TGTGCCAGTATCCCAAGGGGGCAGCCTAATGAAAAACTGTTTTTT. The complete variable domain, with remaining parts taken from reference TRBV19 and TRBJ1-4, reads DGGITQSPKYLFRKEGQNVTLSCEQNLNHDAMYWYRQDPGQGLRLIYYSQIVNDFQKGDIAEGYSVSREKKESFPLTVTSAQKNPTAFYLCASIPRGQPNEKLFFGSGTQLSVL.

This chain links TRBV20-1 with TRBJ1-2, with D hard to call. CDR1 is DFQATT, CDR2 SNEGSKA, per germline (reference sequence). The length of the CDR3 is 13 residues. The ends were cut back, 3 bases at V and 5 bases at J, with 13 bases in the middle. The DNA for the CDR3 is TGCAGTGCTAGTCTTAGAGGAGGGTATGGCTACACCTTC. It translates to CSASLRGGYGYTF.

The CDR3, as DNA: TGTGCCAGCAGTTACTCGTCTGCAGGGGCTGGCTACACCTTC. Residues: CASSYSSAGAGYTF. V gene TRBV6-5 combines with J gene TRBJ1-2; D perhaps matches TRBD1 (6 bases). Per germline, CDR1 MNHEY and CDR2 SVGAGI. The CDR3 length is 14 residues. The V end lost 0 bases, the J end lost 7 bases, and 12 bases lay between the germline ends.

The V gene is TRBV7-8, the J gene TRBJ2-7, with a weak D call TRBD1 (5 bases). Germline V CDR1 and CDR2: SGHVS, FQNEAQ. This CDR3 contains 18 residues. Trimming removed 2 bases at V and 3 bases at J, with 23 bases between. The CDR3 DNA reads TGTGCCAGCAGCTTAAAAACCCCATCCAGGGCGAACTTCTACGAGCAGTACTTC. It specifies CASSLKTPSRANFYEQYF.

The V gene is TRBV6-1, the J gene TRBJ2-5, with 10 bases lining up with TRBD1. Per the germline V gene, CDR1 is MNHNS and CDR2 is SASEGT. J was trimmed by 5 bases and V by 6 bases; bases with no gene match: 3. The CDR3 consists of 13 residues. The CDR3 bases are TGTGCCAGCAGGACAGGGGGCCGGGAGACCCAGTACTTC. Translation gives CASRTGGRETQYF.

This chain joins TRBV6-6 and TRBJ2-5; possibly TRBD1 for D (6 bases). The CDR3 contains 16 residues. V dropped 6 bases and J dropped 1 base, with 18 bases sitting between them. CDR1 MNHNY and CDR2 SVGAGI come from the germline V gene (reference sequence). CDR3 region: CASSQGHHDPQETQYF. The CDR3 DNA sequence: TGTGCCAGCAGCCAGGGGCATCACGACCCCCAAGAGACCCAGTACTTC.

The chain uses TRBV18 and TRBJ1-6; 11 bases align to TRBD1. Germline-derived CDR1 and CDR2 are KGHSH and LQKENI. CDR3 length: 16 amino acids. V lost 1 base and J lost 9; bases outside the gene matches: 5. CDR3 protein: CASSPLRDRGISPLHF. The DNA of the CDR3 is TGTGCCAGCTCACCACTCCGGGACAGGGGGATTTCACCCCTCCACTTT. The whole variable domain, remainder taken from reference TRBV18 and TRBJ1-6, is NAGVMQNPRHLVRRRGQEARLRCSPMKGHSHVYWYRQLPEEGLKFMVYLQKENIIDESGMPKERFSAEFPKEGPSILRIQQVVRGDSAAYFCASSPLRDRGISPLHFGNGTRLTVT.

This chain joins TRBV5-1 and TRBJ2-3, with TRBD2 matching over 9 bases. This CDR3 spans 16 amino acids. Trimming at V came to 0 bases and at J to 8 bases, leaving 10 bases not matched to a gene. Germline V gene sequence: CDR1 SGHRS, CDR2 YFSETQ. CDR3 coding DNA: TGCGCCAGCAGCTTGGCCTCAGCGGGAGGCCATTCTACGCAGTATTTT. Protein sequence: CASSLASAGGHSTQYF.

This clone was counted only a few times. The chain recombines TRBV2 with TRBJ2-1; D gene ambiguous. This CDR3 has 12 residues. Germline CDR1 reads SNHLY; CDR2 reads FYNNEI. V gave up 4 bases and J gave up 7 bases, with 8 bases separating them. CDR3 sequence: CASSGAQNEQFF. CDR3 nucleotides: TGTGCCAGCAGTGGCGCCCAAAATGAGCAGTTCTTC.

This clone was counted many times. The V gene is TRBV5-1, the J gene TRBJ1-5, with TRBD1 matching 8 bases. The CDR3 loop spans 13 amino acids. Per germline, CDR1 SGHRS and CDR2 YFSETQ. The junction had 6 bases not matched to a gene; V was cut back by 8 bases and J by 5 bases. As DNA, the CDR3 is TGCGCCAGTGGTACAGGGGGGGATCAGCCCCAGCATTTT. It encodes CASGTGGDQPQHF. Full variable domain (rest looked up from reference TRBV5-1 and TRBJ1-5): KAGVTQTPRYLIKTRGQQVTLSCSPISGHRSVSWYQQTPGQGLQFLFEYFSETQRNKGNFPGRFSGRQFSNSRSEMNVSTLELGDSALYLCASGTGGDQPQHFGDGTRLSIL.

V gene TRBV6-1 combines with J gene TRBJ2-7; D possibly corresponds to TRBD1 (6 bases). The CDR3 sequence is 12 residues long. Germline V gene sequence: CDR1 MNHNS, CDR2 SASEGT. Deletions cut 2 bases from V and 7 bases from J, with 9 bases between. CDR3 amino acids: CASSETGWEQYF. CDR3 nucleotide sequence: TGTGCCAGCAGTGAAACAGGGTGGGAGCAGTACTTC.

In regard to this clone: This same CDR3 is encoded by further DNA sequences in the sample. The chain joins TRBV6-5 to TRBJ1-5; D is possibly TRBD1 (5 bases). This CDR3 is 15 amino acids long. Germline V gene lookup returns CDR1 MNHEY and CDR2 SVGAGI. The V end was cut by 5 bases, the J end by 3 bases, with 14 bases between. In DNA form, the CDR3 reads TGTGCCAGCAGTCCCACCCAGGGTAACAATCAGCCCCAGCATTTT. Translation gives CASSPTQGNNQPQHF.

This clone was observed once. The chain links TRBV10-3 to TRBJ1-2, with D perhaps matching TRBD1 (6 bases). The CDR3 covers 16 residues. V shed 0 bases and J shed 0 bases, with 11 bases lying between them. Germline CDR1 is ENHRY and CDR2 is SYGVKD. CDR3 loop: CAISESGAASNYGYTF. DNA for the CDR3: TGTGCCATCAGTGAGTCGGGGGCAGCGTCTAACTATGGCTACACCTTC.

This rearrangement joins TRBV29-1 to TRBJ2-3; no definite D call. V lost 4 bases to trimming and J lost 3 bases, with 11 bases between them. The CDR3 sequence is 13 residues long. Germline V gene lookup returns CDR1 SQVTM and CDR2 ANQGSEA. The CDR3 is CSVVRHLTDTQYF. The CDR3 nucleotides read TGCAGCGTTGTTCGACACTTAACAGATACGCAGTATTTT.

This sequence joins TRBV4-3 and TRBJ2-1, with 10 bases aligning to TRBD2. The CDR3 contains 16 residues. V lost 4 bases, J lost 6 bases, and 9 bases stayed unmatched. Germline lookup yields CDR1 LGHNA and CDR2 YSLEER. Here the CDR3 reads CASSPSLAGEGNEQFF. The CDR3 DNA is TGCGCCAGCAGCCCCTCGCTAGCGGGAGAAGGCAATGAGCAGTTCTTC.

V usage is TRBV3-1 (or the pseudogene TRBV3-2) and J usage is TRBJ1-5; 8 nucleotides line up with TRBD1. V trimming: 1 base; J trimming: 5 bases; junction bases outside the gene matches: 4. Germline-derived CDR1 and CDR2 are LGHDT and YNNKEL (reference sequence). The CDR3 extends over 15 amino acids. The DNA for the CDR3 is TGTGCCAGCAGCCAAGGGCAGGGGGCCCATCAGCCCCAGCATTTT. This translates into CASSQGQGAHQPQHF.

V is TRBV18 and J is TRBJ1-2, with a weak D call TRBD1 (6 bases). There are 16 residues in the CDR3. The germline gives CDR1 KGHSH, CDR2 LQKENI. V was trimmed by 0 bases and J by 4 bases, leaving 15 bases between them. The CDR3 nucleotides read TGTGCCAGCTCACCACCGTACAGTGGGGGCCTCTATGGCTACACCTTC. Protein product: CASSPPYSGGLYGYTF.

The V call is TRBV5-1, the J call TRBJ2-2; 9 bases line up with TRBD2. CDR1 SGHRS and CDR2 YFSETQ come from the germline V gene. This CDR3 comprises 15 residues. J lost 4 bases, V lost 2 bases, and 3 bases had no gene match. The chain's CDR3 is CASSFGLASTGELFF. DNA for the CDR3: TGCGCCAGCAGCTTTGGACTAGCGAGCACCGGGGAGCTGTTTTTT.

V usage is TRBV5-1 and J usage is TRBJ2-7; D ambiguous. Germline V lookup: CDR1 SGHRS, CDR2 YFSETQ. This CDR3 is 16 amino acids long. V gave up 0 bases and J gave up 2 bases, with 15 bases separating them. CDR3 sequence reads: CASSLANMAVTYEQYF. DNA for the CDR3: TGCGCCAGCAGCTTGGCCAACATGGCGGTTACCTACGAGCAGTACTTC.

The chain couples TRBV6-5 to TRBJ1-5; maybe TRBD1 (5 bases). This CDR3 region has 15 residues. Trimming stripped 0 bases from V and 2 bases from J, with 8 bases between. From germline, CDR1 is MNHEY and CDR2 SVGAGI. This CDR3 reads CASSYSSRGNQPQHF. The CDR3 DNA follows: TGTGCCAGCAGTTACTCGAGCAGGGGCAATCAGCCCCAGCATTTT.

The chain recombines TRBV19 with TRBJ2-7; 7 positions match TRBD1. Germline values: CDR1 LNHDA, CDR2 SQIVND (reference sequence). V lost 6 bases and J lost 3; bases outside the gene matches: 11. The CDR3 is 15 amino acids. CDR3: CASRTSTGLGYEQYF. CDR3 DNA sequence: TGTGCCAGTAGGACTTCGACAGGGCTAGGCTACGAGCAGTACTTC.